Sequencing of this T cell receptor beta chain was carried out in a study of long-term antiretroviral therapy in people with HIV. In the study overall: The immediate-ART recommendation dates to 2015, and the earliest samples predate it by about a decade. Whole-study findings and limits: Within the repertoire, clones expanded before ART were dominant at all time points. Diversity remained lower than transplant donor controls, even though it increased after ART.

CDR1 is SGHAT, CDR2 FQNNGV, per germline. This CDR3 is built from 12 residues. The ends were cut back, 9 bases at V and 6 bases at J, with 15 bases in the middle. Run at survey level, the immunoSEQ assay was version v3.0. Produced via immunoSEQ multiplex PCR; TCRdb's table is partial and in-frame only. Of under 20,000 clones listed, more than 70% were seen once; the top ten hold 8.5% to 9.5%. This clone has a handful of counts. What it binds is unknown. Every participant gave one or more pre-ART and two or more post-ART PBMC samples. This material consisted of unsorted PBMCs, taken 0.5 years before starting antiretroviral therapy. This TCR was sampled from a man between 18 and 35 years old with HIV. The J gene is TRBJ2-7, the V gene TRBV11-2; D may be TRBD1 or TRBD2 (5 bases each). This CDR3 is CASWGVGVEQYF. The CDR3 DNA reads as TGTGCCAGTTGGGGCGTGGGGGTCGAGCAGTACTTC.